This TCR beta chain comes out of a study of response to subunit inactivated influenza vaccine. Notes on the study in general: The study's authors posited that every seasonal influenza vaccination enlists few new T cells.

The germline CDR1 and CDR2 sequences are SGHTA and FQGTGA. The trim removed 5 bases at V and 7 bases at J, leaving 8 bases unmatched. CDR3 length: 15 residues. TCRdb recomputed calls from the RT-PCR reads with MiXCR, one row per CDR3 protein. The data show hundreds of thousands of distinct CDR3 sequences, around 8% seen once. A word on this clonotype: Its antigen is undetermined.

J is TRBJ2-1 and V is TRBV7-3, with TRBD2 identical over 10 bases. The sequencing used PBMCs from blood, collected about 23 months after vaccination. This TCR came from a man aged 50 to 75 who received an inactivated influenza vaccine. This CDR3 reads CASSAASGSWNEQFF. The DNA for the CDR3 is TGTGCCAGCAGCGCCGCTAGCGGGAGTTGGAATGAGCAGTTCTTC.